What follows are 11 T cell receptor beta chains derived from one specimen sequenced in a study of Ad26.COV2.S vaccination and SARS-CoV-2 variants. As for treatment: about 20 received Ad26.COV2.S at low or high dose, single or two shots; roughly 5 received placebo; per-sample allocation not given. Day 63 following the first vaccine or placebo injection was when the samples were taken. The protocol was immunoSEQ multiplex PCR, while the TCRdb copy is restricted to in-frame clones and leaves out a portion. The sample yields under 550,000 clones, about nine tenths seen once. Sample: peripheral blood, taken in a trial of Ad26.COV2.S vaccine versus placebo. The receptors derive from a person between 18 and 60 years old who received the Ad26.COV2.S COVID-19 vaccine or a placebo.

The chain employs TRBV14 and TRBJ2-7, with 7 bases fitting TRBD1. The CDR3 runs 14 residues. Germline V gene sequence: CDR1 SGHDN, CDR2 FVKESK. The ends lost 3 bases at V and 7 bases at J; junction bases unmatched: 9. The DNA for the CDR3 is TGTGCCAGCAGCCACCGACAGGGACCAAGAGAGCAGTACTTC. It translates to CASSHRQGPREQYF.

The chain carries TRBV3-1 (or the pseudogene TRBV3-2) and TRBJ2-1, with 11 nucleotides matching TRBD1. The germline CDR1 and CDR2 sequences are LGHDT and YNNKEL (reference sequence). This CDR3 is 15 amino acids long. V was pared by 3 bases and J by 8 bases, with 6 bases of the junction left unmatched. CDR3 region: CASSQSGTGGYEQFF. The CDR3 DNA reads TGTGCCAGCAGCCAGAGCGGGACAGGGGGTTATGAGCAGTTCTTC.

The CDR3: CASSLGGPANQPQHF. The CDR3 bases are TGTGCCAGCAGTTTGGGGGGGCCGGCGAATCAGCCCCAGCATTTT. The genes are TRBV27 and TRBJ1-5, with D possibly matching TRBD1 (6 bases). V was trimmed by 3 bases and J by 4 bases, leaving 13 bases between them. This CDR3 is 15 amino acids long. The germline V gene has CDR1 MNHEY and CDR2 SMNVEV (reference sequence).

The J gene is TRBJ2-3, the V gene TRBV19; D might be TRBD2 (5 bases). Trimming removed 5 bases at V and 7 bases at J, with 22 bases between. The CDR3 extends over 16 amino acids. Germline CDR1 and CDR2: LNHDA and SQIVND (reference sequence). The CDR3 protein is CASSHRGRGRENTQYF. CDR3 DNA sequence: TGTGCCAGTAGTCACCGGGGTCGAGGGCGTGAAAATACGCAGTATTTT.

The J gene is TRBJ1-3, the V gene TRBV14; D uncertain. The CDR3 extends over 11 amino acids. V lost 11 bases and J 4 bases, leaving 9 bases between the germline ends. Germline V gene sequence: CDR1 SGHDN, CDR2 FVKESK. This CDR3 reads CADTAGNTIYF. CDR3 DNA sequence: TGTGCCGACACAGCCGGAAACACCATATATTTT. The full variable domain, with the rest looked up from reference TRBV14 and TRBJ1-3, is EAGVTQFPSHSVIEKGQTVTLRCDPISGHDNLYWYRRVMGKEIKFLLHFVKESKQDESGMPNNRFLAERTGGTYSTLKVQPAELEDSGVYFCADTAGNTIYFGEGSWLTVV.

The V gene is TRBV7-9, the J gene TRBJ1-1; tentatively, D is TRBD1 (6 bases). The V end was cut by 6 bases, the J end by 7 bases, with 18 bases between. CDR1 is SEHNR and CDR2 is FQNEAQ in the germline V gene (reference sequence). CDR3 size: 14 residues. DNA of the CDR3: TGTGCCAGCAGACAAGGGCAGGGGAGAGGTGAAGCTTTCTTT. Its protein product is CASRQGQGRGEAFF.

The V and J genes are TRBV2 and TRBJ2-5; D may be TRBD1 (6 bases). Trimming took 4 bases from V and 2 from J, leaving 11 bases between them. Germline loops: CDR1 SNHLY, CDR2 FYNNEI. The CDR3 runs 14 residues. The DNA of the CDR3 is TGTGCCAGCAGTGCCACCGGGACACAAGAGACCCAGTACTTC. This codes for CASSATGTQETQYF.

J is TRBJ2-2 and V is TRBV7-8; D is perhaps TRBD2 (5 bases). The ends were cut back, 5 bases at V and 5 bases at J, with 15 bases in the middle. The CDR3 is 15 amino acids. Germline assignment: CDR1 SGHVS and CDR2 FQNEAQ. The CDR3 DNA sequence: TGTGCCAGCAGCCCAATAGGCGGGTCAACCGGGGAGCTGTTTTTT. Translated: CASSPIGGSTGELFF. Full variable domain (remainder filled in from reference TRBV7-8 and TRBJ2-2): GAGVSQSPRYKVAKRGQDVALRCDPISGHVSLFWYQQALGQGPEFLTYFQNEAQLDKSGLPSDRFFAERPEGSVSTLKIQRTQQEDSAVYLCASSPIGGSTGELFFGEGSRLTVL.

The chain uses TRBV4-1 and TRBJ2-1; 12 bases are shared with TRBD2. The CDR3 contains 18 residues. From germline, CDR1 is MGHRA and CDR2 YSYEKL. V shed 4 bases, J shed 1 base, and the junction held 8 bases outside the gene matches. CDR3: CASSPYGLAGRSYNEQFF. For the CDR3, the DNA is TGCGCCAGCAGCCCTTACGGACTAGCGGGAAGGTCCTACAATGAGCAGTTCTTC.

The chain joins TRBV7-9 to TRBJ2-3, with 10 bases identical to TRBD2. Germline trimming cut 5 bases from V and 7 bases from J; bases unmatched to any gene: 24. Per the germline V gene, CDR1 is SEHNR and CDR2 is FQNEAQ (reference sequence). The CDR3 totals 20 residues. CDR3 protein: CASSILGSGRALWGQNTQYF. CDR3 nucleotide sequence: TGTGCCAGCAGCATTCTGGGGAGCGGGAGGGCCCTTTGGGGGCAAAATACGCAGTATTTT.

The genes are TRBV9 and TRBJ2-6, with D possibly being TRBD2 (5 bases). From germline, CDR1 is SGDLS and CDR2 YYNGEE. The V and J ends lost 0 bases and 2 bases respectively, with 9 bases between them. The CDR3 is 16 residues long. This chain's CDR3 is CASSVEPGAGANVLTF. In DNA, the CDR3 is TGTGCCAGCAGCGTAGAGCCCGGGGCTGGGGCCAACGTCCTGACTTTC.